This entry is about one T cell receptor beta chain. Its specific antigen is unknown. A much larger clone is a single base away; this may be a read error. The receptor library was made with multiplex PCR. This sample was sequenced with an Illumina HiSeq 2500. TCRbeta libraries were constructed through three rounds of nested PCR with primers (Table S4) according to protocols adapted from ARM-PCR. Before sequencing, PCR products of 200-500 bp were excised from the gel and purified with the QIAquick gel extraction kit. Per the authors' processing: Reads were cleaned using Trimmomatic, were merged into complete CDR3 sequences using FLASH, and were assigned to V(D)J germline segments using MiTCR. Clonal diversity was calculated as the inverse Simpson's index using VDJtools. In-frame sequences lacking a premature stop codon were counted as productive reads. TCRdb's own reprocessing of the public reads used fastp at Q25 and MiXCR and kept productive beta chains. Each CDR3 protein gets just one entry, which takes the most common genes and DNA from the rows behind it. The V and J calls and clone size are TCRdb's, not the authors'. The sample profile shows about 110,000 distinct CDR3 sequences; more than 60% of them were found once. The ten largest clonotypes hold approximately 35% of the sample.

These data originate in a study of tumor and adjacent non-tumor tissue in lung cancer (dated by TCRdb to 2016 to 2018). In the study overall: The cohort included about a dozen adenocarcinoma, 2 squamous cell carcinoma and 1 small cell lung cancer patients. The 15 or so patients were aged about 31 to 80 years, included around ten men and 5 women, and had TNM stage I to III disease. TCRbeta CDR3 sequencing was performed on roughly 32 paired specimens, with one tumor sample and one normal lung sample collected per patient. In total, sequencing yielded 95 million to 150 million productive TCRbeta reads, which works out to an average of about 4.2 million reads per sample. The study compared bulk TCRbeta repertoires from lung tumor tissue and matched distant non-tumor lung tissue of about 16 lung cancer patients. Overall results and qualifications from the work: The cohort had only 15 or so patients, and the authors noted that larger samples and more detailed clinical data are needed. TCR diversity was significantly higher in younger patients, and greater tumor TCR diversity was associated with shorter overall survival and shorter disease-free survival. Tumor tissue showed significantly greater TCR diversity (inverse Simpson) than normal lung tissue (431.37 vs 166.20, P = 0.0075, Mann-Whitney U test). The sequencing platform is not named in the methods, and unique molecular identifiers are not mentioned. Because peripheral blood was not sequenced, the blood TCRbeta repertoires of the lung cancer patients in the study went unexamined. The top 100 clones made up a significantly larger cumulative share of the repertoire in normal lung than in tumor tissue.

Reading the germline V gene gives CDR1 LGHNA and CDR2 YSLEER. Spanning cysteine to phenylalanine, the CDR3 consists of 14 amino acids. The CDR3 DNA has 42 bases and is translated from base 1. RNA was isolated from bulk unsorted tissue, and RNA quality was assessed with a NanoDrop ND-1000 and an Agilent 2100. The donors were newly diagnosed lung cancer patients admitted for thoracic surgery in China from August to November 2014 who had not received prior chemotherapy. Anyone who had undergone radiotherapy or chemotherapy before, or who had another cancer at the same time, was left out of the study. Surgical tissue pieces of 1-2 cm3 were preserved in RNAlater solution and were kept at -80 degrees C until use.

Sequenced material: lung tumor tissue. The rearranged segments are TRBV4-3 and TRBJ2-2; the D gene cannot be named for sure. This receptor was taken from a woman aged 55-69 years with non-small cell lung cancer. The nucleotide sequence is given as TGCACCAGCAGCCAAGATTCCGGGACCGGGGAGCTGTTTTTT. This encodes CTSSQDSGTGELFF.